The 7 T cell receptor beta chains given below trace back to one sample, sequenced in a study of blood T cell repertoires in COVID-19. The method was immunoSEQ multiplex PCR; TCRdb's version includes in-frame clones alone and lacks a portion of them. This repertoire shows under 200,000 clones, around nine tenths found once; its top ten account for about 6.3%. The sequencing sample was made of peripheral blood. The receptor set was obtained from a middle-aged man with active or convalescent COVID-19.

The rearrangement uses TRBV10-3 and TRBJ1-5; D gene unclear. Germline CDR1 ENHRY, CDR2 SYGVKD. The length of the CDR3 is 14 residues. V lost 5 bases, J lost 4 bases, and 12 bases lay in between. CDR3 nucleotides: TGTGCCATCAGTCAGCGTCCACAAAATCAGCCCCAGCATTTT. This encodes CAISQRPQNQPQHF.

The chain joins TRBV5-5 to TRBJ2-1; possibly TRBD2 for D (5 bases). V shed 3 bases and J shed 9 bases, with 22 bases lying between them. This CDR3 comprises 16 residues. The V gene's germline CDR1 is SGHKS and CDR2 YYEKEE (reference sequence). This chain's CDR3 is CASSSSERLPLGEQFF. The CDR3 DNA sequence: TGTGCCAGCAGCTCTAGTGAGCGGCTACCCTTAGGTGAGCAGTTCTTC.

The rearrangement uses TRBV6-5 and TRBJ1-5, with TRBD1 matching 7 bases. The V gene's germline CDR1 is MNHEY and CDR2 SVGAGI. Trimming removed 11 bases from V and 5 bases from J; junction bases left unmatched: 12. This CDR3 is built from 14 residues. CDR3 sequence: CAGSAHRGYQPQHF. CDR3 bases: TGTGCCGGATCCGCACACAGGGGATATCAGCCCCAGCATTTT.

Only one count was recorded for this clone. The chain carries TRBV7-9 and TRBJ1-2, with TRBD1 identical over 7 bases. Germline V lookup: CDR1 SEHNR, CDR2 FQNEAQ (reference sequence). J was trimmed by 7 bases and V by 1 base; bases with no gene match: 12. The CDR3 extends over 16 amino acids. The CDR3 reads CASSLVGQLGSGGYTF. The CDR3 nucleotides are TGTGCCAGCAGCTTAGTGGGACAGCTTGGTTCTGGTGGCTACACCTTC.

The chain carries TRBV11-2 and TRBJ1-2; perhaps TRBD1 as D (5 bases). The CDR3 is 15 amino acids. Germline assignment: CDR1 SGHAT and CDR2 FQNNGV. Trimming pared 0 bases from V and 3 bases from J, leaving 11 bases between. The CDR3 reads CASSLDPARDYGYTF. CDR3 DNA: TGTGCCAGCAGCTTAGATCCGGCCAGGGACTATGGCTACACCTTC.

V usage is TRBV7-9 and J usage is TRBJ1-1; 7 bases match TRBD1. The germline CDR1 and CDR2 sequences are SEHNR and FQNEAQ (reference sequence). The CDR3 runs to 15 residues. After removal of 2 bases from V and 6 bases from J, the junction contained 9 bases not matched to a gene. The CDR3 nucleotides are TGTGCCAGCAGCTTATCTCGGGCGGGACAGTCTGAAGCTTTCTTT. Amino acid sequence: CASSLSRAGQSEAFF.

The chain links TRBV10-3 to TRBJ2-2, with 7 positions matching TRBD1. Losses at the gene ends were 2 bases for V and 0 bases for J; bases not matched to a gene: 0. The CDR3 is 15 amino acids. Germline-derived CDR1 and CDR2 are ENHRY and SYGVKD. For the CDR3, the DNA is TGTGCCATCAGTGAGGACAGGGCGAACACCGGGGAGCTGTTTTTT. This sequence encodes CAISEDRANTGELFF.